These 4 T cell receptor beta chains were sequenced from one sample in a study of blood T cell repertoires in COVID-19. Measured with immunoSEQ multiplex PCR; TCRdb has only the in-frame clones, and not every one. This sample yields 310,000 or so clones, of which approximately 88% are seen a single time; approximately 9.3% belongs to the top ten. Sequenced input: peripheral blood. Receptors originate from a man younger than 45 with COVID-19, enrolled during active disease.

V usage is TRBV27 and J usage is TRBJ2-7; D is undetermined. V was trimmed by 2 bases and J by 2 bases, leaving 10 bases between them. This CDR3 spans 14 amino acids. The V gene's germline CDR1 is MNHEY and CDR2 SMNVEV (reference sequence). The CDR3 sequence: CASSLKASTYEQYF. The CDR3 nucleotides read TGTGCCAGCAGTTTAAAAGCGTCGACCTACGAGCAGTACTTC.

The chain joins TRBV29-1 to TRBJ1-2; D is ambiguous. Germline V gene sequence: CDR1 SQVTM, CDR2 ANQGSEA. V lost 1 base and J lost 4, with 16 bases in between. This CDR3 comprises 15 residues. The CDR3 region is CSVEGLSSPIYGYTF. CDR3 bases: TGCAGCGTTGAAGGGCTTTCGTCGCCCATCTATGGCTACACCTTC.

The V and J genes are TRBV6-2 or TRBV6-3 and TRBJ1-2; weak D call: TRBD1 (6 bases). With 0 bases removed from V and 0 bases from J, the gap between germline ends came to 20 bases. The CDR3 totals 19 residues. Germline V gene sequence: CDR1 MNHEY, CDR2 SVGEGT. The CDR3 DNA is TGTGCCAGCAGTTACTCCCAGGACAGAAGTGAGAGAGCTAACTATGGCTACACCTTC. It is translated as CASSYSQDRSERANYGYTF.

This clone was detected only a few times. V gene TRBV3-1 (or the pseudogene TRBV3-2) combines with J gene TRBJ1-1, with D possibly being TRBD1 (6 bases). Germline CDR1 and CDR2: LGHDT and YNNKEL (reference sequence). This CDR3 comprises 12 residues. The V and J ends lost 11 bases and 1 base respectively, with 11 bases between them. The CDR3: CAGGQQNTEAFF. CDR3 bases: TGTGCCGGTGGACAGCAGAACACTGAAGCTTTCTTT.